This record covers a single TCR beta chain. Tregs were sorted as CD4+CD25+CD127-/low cells. Amplification of TRBV12-4/TRBJ1-2 clonotypes used adaptor-ligated barcode primers. TCRdb processed the multiplex PCR reads anew with MiXCR; each CDR3 protein has one entry. The sample has about 820 distinct CDR3 sequences; about 23% are singletons. V lost 5 bases and J lost 12; bases outside the gene matches: 3. CDR3 length equals 10 residues. This TCR came from a female donor with breast cancer. The specimen sequenced was Tregs sorted from blood. V usage is TRBV12-3 or TRBV12-4 and J usage is TRBJ1-2, with 7 bases matching TRBD1. The CDR3 protein is CASSRQGHTF. The DNA of the CDR3 is TGTGCCAGCAGTCGACAGGGTCACACCTTC.